These 11 T cell receptor beta chains originate from one sample sequenced in a study of control samples from healthy donors and cancer patients (dated by TCRdb to the early 2020s). The protocol used for the library was the immunoSEQ multiplex PCR assay. This is the immuneACCESS table as TCRdb keeps it, with only in-frame sequences that have V and J called. A part of the clones is gone; compared with another copy, unresolved V genes explain less than half, and the rest is unexplained. The sample yields approximately 94,000 clones; approximately 84% were counted once. Of the sample, over 15% falls within the top ten clones. Sequenced sample: blood. The receptors stem from a woman aged 45-60 years in good health.

This clone was seen once. The chain joins TRBV6-5 to TRBJ1-2; D gene uncertain. Trimming pared 6 bases from V and 7 bases from J, leaving 15 bases between. The CDR3 extends over 13 amino acids. Germline V lookup: CDR1 MNHEY, CDR2 SVGAGI. CDR3 protein: CASSQNPTGGYTF. DNA for the CDR3: TGTGCCAGCAGCCAGAATCCGACTGGTGGCTACACCTTC.

For the CDR3, the DNA is TGCGCCAGCAGCTTGGGGGACAACTTCAATGAGCAGTTCTTC. It specifies CASSLGDNFNEQFF. The chain employs TRBV5-1 and TRBJ2-1, with D possibly being TRBD1 (6 bases). Germline V lookup: CDR1 SGHRS, CDR2 YFSETQ. The CDR3 length is 14 residues. V shed 0 bases and J shed 6 bases, with 10 bases lying between them. The entire variable domain, with the rest obtained from reference TRBV5-1 and TRBJ2-1, is as follows: KAGVTQTPRYLIKTRGQQVTLSCSPISGHRSVSWYQQTPGQGLQFLFEYFSETQRNKGNFPGRFSGRQFSNSRSEMNVSTLELGDSALYLCASSLGDNFNEQFFGPGTRLTVL.

V and J are TRBV7-3 and TRBJ2-1; 7 positions match TRBD1. Trimming at V came to 5 bases and at J to 9 bases, leaving 10 bases not matched to a gene. The V gene's germline CDR1 is SGHTA and CDR2 FQGTGA. The CDR3 is 14 amino acids. The CDR3 sequence: CASSANRGTSEQFF. The CDR3 bases are TGTGCCAGCAGCGCAAACAGGGGTACCAGTGAGCAGTTCTTC.

A word on this clone: This same CDR3 is encoded by further DNA sequences in the sample. The chain combines TRBV11-2 with TRBJ2-7, with 7 bases lining up with TRBD2. The CDR3 sequence is 14 residues long. Germline-derived CDR1 and CDR2 are SGHAT and FQNNGV. The V segment lost 1 base and the J segment 1 base; nucleotides outside the gene matches: 1. The CDR3 bases are TGTGCCAGCAGCTTAGCGGGGGGATCCTACGAGCAGTACTTC. Its translation is CASSLAGGSYEQYF.

This clone has just one count. V and J are TRBV24-1 and TRBJ1-1; weak D call: TRBD1 (6 bases). This CDR3 has 16 residues. Per germline, CDR1 KGHDR and CDR2 SFDVKD. Trimming pared 4 bases from V and 7 bases from J, leaving 21 bases between. The CDR3 region is CATSDPSQGPEGEAFF. Written as DNA, the CDR3 is TGTGCCACCAGTGACCCCAGCCAGGGGCCGGAGGGTGAAGCTTTCTTT.

This clone showed up just a few times. The V call is TRBV19, the J call TRBJ1-5; 9 bases fit TRBD1. Losses at the gene ends were 5 bases for V and 7 bases for J; bases not matched to a gene: 9. There are 15 residues in the CDR3. In germline, CDR1 is LNHDA, CDR2 SQIVND (reference sequence). The DNA for the CDR3 is TGTGCCAGTAGTTGGGGGACAGGGAGTGGGCAGCCCCAGCATTTT. This sequence encodes CASSWGTGSGQPQHF.

The rearrangement uses TRBV7-3 and TRBJ2-3; a weak D match, TRBD2 (5 bases). The V gene lost 5 bases and the J gene lost 0 bases, with 12 bases spanning the gap. CDR3 length: 15 amino acids. The germline CDR1 and CDR2 sequences are SGHTA and FQGTGA. CDR3 protein: CASSRSSGSTDTQYF. CDR3 in DNA: TGTGCCAGCAGCCGTTCCAGCGGTAGCACAGATACGCAGTATTTT.

V and J are TRBV27 and TRBJ2-7; no firm D call. There are 11 residues in the CDR3. The germline CDR1 and CDR2 sequences are MNHEY and SMNVEV (reference sequence). Trimming removed 4 bases from V and 2 bases from J, with 3 bases in between. CDR3 nucleotide sequence: TGTGCCAGCAGTTCAACCTACGAGCAGTACTTC. Encoded protein: CASSSTYEQYF.

The V and J genes are TRBV3-1 (or the pseudogene TRBV3-2) and TRBJ1-1; possibly TRBD1 for D (6 bases). This CDR3 has 12 residues. The germline V gene encodes CDR1 LGHDT and CDR2 YNNKEL (reference sequence). The V gene lost 7 bases and the J gene lost 8 bases, with 14 bases spanning the gap. The CDR3 DNA follows: TGTGCCAGCAACAGGGCGGGGCCCGAAGCTTTCTTT. Translating gives CASNRAGPEAFF.

This chain links TRBV5-1 with TRBJ1-3; the match to TRBD1 covers 9 bases. The CDR3 sequence is 16 residues long. Trimming took 3 bases from V and 4 from J; bases not matched to a gene: 8. Germline CDR1 SGHRS, CDR2 YFSETQ. This CDR3 reads CASSWGGTGIGNTIYF. Here the CDR3 DNA reads TGCGCCAGCAGCTGGGGAGGGACAGGGATCGGAAACACCATATATTTT. Using reference TRBV5-1 and TRBJ1-3 for the parts outside the CDR3, the full variable domain is KAGVTQTPRYLIKTRGQQVTLSCSPISGHRSVSWYQQTPGQGLQFLFEYFSETQRNKGNFPGRFSGRQFSNSRSEMNVSTLELGDSALYLCASSWGGTGIGNTIYFGEGSWLTVV.

The V and J genes are TRBV30 and TRBJ1-1, with TRBD1 as a possible D gene (6 bases). The germline V gene encodes CDR1 GTSNPN and CDR2 SVGIG (reference sequence). Between the trimmed V and J ends, which lost 2 bases and 0 bases, there was a span of 10 bases. The CDR3 consists of 14 residues. The CDR3 loop reads CAWSPGVLNTEAFF. In DNA form, the CDR3 reads TGTGCCTGGAGTCCAGGGGTCCTGAACACTGAAGCTTTCTTT.